These 14 T cell receptor beta chains originate from one sample sequenced in a study of early T cells in non-severe SARS-CoV-2 infection. TCRdb re-derived calls from the 5' RACE reads in MiXCR, one entry per CDR3 protein. The repertoire holds roughly 50,000 distinct CDR3 sequences, with about 6% as singletons. Sample: whole blood, taken at baseline. The receptor set was obtained from an adult who was a healthcare worker with PCR-confirmed SARS-CoV-2 infection or an uninfected control (not recorded which).

This clonotype was recorded a few times. The CDR3 DNA follows: TGCAGCGTTGCCGACGGGGGAAATCAGCCCCAGCATTTT. It encodes CSVADGGNQPQHF. The chain has TRBV29-1 and TRBJ1-5; D might be TRBD1 (5 bases). This CDR3 has 13 amino acids. Germline CDR1 and CDR2: SQVTM and ANQGSEA. The V end was cut by 4 bases, the J end by 4 bases, with 11 bases between.

This clonotype was detected ten times or more. V usage is TRBV15 and J usage is TRBJ1-1; 7 bases are shared with TRBD1. The CDR3 loop spans 14 amino acids. Germline V gene data show CDR1 as LNHNV and CDR2 as YYDKDF (reference sequence). J was trimmed by 5 bases and V by 3 bases; bases with no gene match: 6. The CDR3 here is CATSSVQGVTEAFF. Written as DNA, the CDR3 is TGTGCCACCAGCAGTGTGCAGGGGGTAACTGAAGCTTTCTTT.

This clonotype appeared a few times. This chain joins TRBV7-9 and TRBJ1-2; 8 bases map to TRBD1. V lost 6 bases, J lost 1 base, and 10 bases stayed unmatched. CDR3 size: 16 residues. Germline CDR1 and CDR2: SEHNR and FQNEAQ (reference sequence). This CDR3 reads CASRSDREFFNYGYTF. As DNA, the CDR3 is TGTGCCAGCAGGTCGGACAGGGAATTTTTTAACTATGGCTACACCTTC.

This clonotype was seen a handful of times. The chain couples TRBV4-3 to TRBJ1-1, with 9 positions matching TRBD1. Germline loops: CDR1 LGHNA, CDR2 YSLEER. The ends lost 1 base at V and 5 bases at J; junction bases unmatched: 5. The CDR3 runs 15 residues. The CDR3 region is CASSQATGGVTEAFF. CDR3 nucleotide sequence: TGCGCCAGCAGCCAAGCTACAGGGGGCGTAACTGAAGCTTTCTTT.

This clonotype was counted at least ten times. The chain couples TRBV20-1 to TRBJ1-5, with D uncertain. The CDR3 extends over 14 amino acids. Germline V gene data show CDR1 as DFQATT and CDR2 as SNEGSKA (reference sequence). V lost 2 bases to trimming and J lost 2 bases, with 10 bases between them. This chain's CDR3 is CSARYPGGNQPQHF. CDR3 in DNA: TGCAGTGCTAGATACCCTGGAGGCAATCAGCCCCAGCATTTT.

This clonotype was detected a few times. V gene TRBV11-2 combines with J gene TRBJ2-3; D unclear. Germline V CDR1 and CDR2: SGHAT, FQNNGV. Trimming shortened V by 2 bases and J by 4 bases, and 10 bases separated the two germline ends. The CDR3 sequence is 14 residues long. CDR3 sequence reads: CASSLSTGADTQYF. The DNA of the CDR3 is TGTGCCAGCAGCTTATCGACTGGAGCAGATACGCAGTATTTT.

In this sample, this clonotype turned up a few times. The CDR3 is CASSYSREQFF. CDR3 in DNA: TGTGCCAGCAGTTATTCGCGTGAACAGTTCTTC. The V call is TRBV6-5, the J call TRBJ2-1, with unresolved D. Trimming removed 3 bases at V and 13 bases at J, with 10 bases between. The CDR3 runs 11 residues. CDR1 and CDR2 (germline): MNHEY, SVGAGI.

V is TRBV5-8 and J is TRBJ1-4; 7 bases fit TRBD1. CDR1 and CDR2 from the germline V gene are SGHTS and YDEGEE. This CDR3 is built from 17 residues. Germline trimming cut 3 bases from V and 10 bases from J; bases unmatched to any gene: 18. CDR3 coding DNA: TGTGCCAGCAGCTCAGATCGGGGCCGGGACAGAGGGCGAAAACTGTTTTTT. Its translation: CASSSDRGRDRGRKLFF.

This clonotype showed up many times. The chain employs TRBV27 and TRBJ1-1; D possibly corresponds to TRBD1 (5 bases). This CDR3 has 15 amino acids. Germline V gene data show CDR1 as MNHEY and CDR2 as SMNVEV (reference sequence). The germline V and J ends were trimmed by 3 bases and 3 bases, with 14 bases remaining between them. The CDR3 DNA reads TGTGCCAGCAGTTTGCAGGGAATGTTGGACACTGAAGCTTTCTTT. It yields the protein CASSLQGMLDTEAFF.

The V gene is TRBV9, the J gene TRBJ1-4; D uncertain. V lost 4 bases, J lost 5 bases, and 12 bases lay in between. Germline-derived CDR1 and CDR2 are SGDLS and YYNGEE. The CDR3 is 14 amino acids. In nucleotides, the CDR3 is TGTGCCAGCAGCCCCGGGTCCCGGAATGAAAAACTGTTTTTT. Protein: CASSPGSRNEKLFF.

This clonotype was counted ten times or more. The V gene is TRBV3-1, the J gene TRBJ2-1, with 7 bases fitting TRBD2. CDR3 size: 14 residues. Germline CDR1 is LGHDT and CDR2 is YNNKEL (reference sequence). J lost 3 bases, V lost 3 bases, and 2 bases had no gene match. DNA for the CDR3: TGTGCCAGCAGCCAGAGCGGGAACTACAATGAGCAGTTCTTC. Translation: CASSQSGNYNEQFF.

This clonotype occurred many times. This rearrangement joins TRBV4-2 to TRBJ2-3; D is possibly TRBD2 (5 bases). Deletions cut 3 bases from V and 4 bases from J, with 5 bases between. CDR1 is LGHNA, CDR2 YNFKEQ, per germline. The CDR3 sequence is 12 residues long. CDR3 in DNA: TGTGCCAGCAGCCAGCGGGCAGATACGCAGTATTTT. Translated, it gives CASSQRADTQYF.

This clonotype was seen repeatedly, ten times or more. V usage is TRBV29-1 and J usage is TRBJ2-3, with 10 bases fitting TRBD2. Germline CDR1 SQVTM, CDR2 ANQGSEA. The CDR3 runs 14 residues. With V trimmed by 6 bases and J by 4 bases, 7 bases remained unmatched. The CDR3 is CSVIGLAGADTQYF. Here the CDR3 DNA reads TGCAGCGTGATCGGGCTAGCGGGAGCAGATACGCAGTATTTT.

This clonotype has a handful of counts. J is TRBJ1-2 and V is TRBV7-3; D ambiguous. Per germline, CDR1 SGHTA and CDR2 FQGTGA. The CDR3 loop spans 14 amino acids. V was shortened by 0 bases and J by 8 bases, with 13 bases between the two germline ends. CDR3 in amino acids: CASSLTRGSKGYTF. The CDR3 bases are TGTGCCAGCAGCTTAACCCGCGGTAGCAAGGGCTACACCTTC.